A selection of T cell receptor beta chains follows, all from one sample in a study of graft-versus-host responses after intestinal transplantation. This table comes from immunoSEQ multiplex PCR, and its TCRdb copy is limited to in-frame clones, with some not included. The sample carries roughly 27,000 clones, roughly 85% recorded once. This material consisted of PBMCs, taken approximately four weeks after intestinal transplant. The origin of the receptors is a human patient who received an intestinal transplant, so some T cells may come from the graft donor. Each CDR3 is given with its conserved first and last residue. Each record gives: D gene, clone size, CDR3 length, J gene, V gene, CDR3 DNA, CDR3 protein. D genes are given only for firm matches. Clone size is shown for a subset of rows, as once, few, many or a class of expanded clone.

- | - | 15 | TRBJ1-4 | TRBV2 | TGTGCCAGCAGTGATATCCGCGGCGTCAAAAAAAAACTGTTTTTT | CASSDIRGVKKKLFF
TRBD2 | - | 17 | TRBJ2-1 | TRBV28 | TGTGCCAGCAGCAGAGTCGGGACTAGCGGAAATCACAATGAGCAGTTCTTC | CASSRVGTSGNHNEQFF
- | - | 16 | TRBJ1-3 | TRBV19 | TGTGCCAGTAGCCAACTAACAGGGTCATCTGGAAACACCATATATTTT | CASSQLTGSSGNTIYF
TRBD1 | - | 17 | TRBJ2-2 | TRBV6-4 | TGTGCCAGCAGTGACACGGACAGGGGCGAGAACACCGGGGAGCTGTTTTTT | CASSDTDRGENTGELFF
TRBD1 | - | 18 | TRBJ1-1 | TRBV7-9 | TGTGCCAGCAGCTTAGTCTCGGCAGGGGGCATACGTAACACTGAAGCTTTCTTT | CASSLVSAGGIRNTEAFF
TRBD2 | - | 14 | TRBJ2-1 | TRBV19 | TGTGCCAGTAGTATAAGGCTAGCGGGAAATGAGCAGTTCTTC | CASSIRLAGNEQFF
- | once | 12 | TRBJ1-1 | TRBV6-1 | TGTGCCAGCATCGGGGCAATCAGCGAAGCTTTCTTT | CASIGAISEAFF
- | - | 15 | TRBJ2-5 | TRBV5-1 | TGCGCCAGCAGCTTGGGTCGCGACGGACAAGAGACCCAGTACTTC | CASSLGRDGQETQYF
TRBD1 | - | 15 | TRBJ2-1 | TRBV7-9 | TGTGCCAGCAGCTGCCGGGACAGGGGGTGCAATGAGCAGTTCTTC | CASSCRDRGCNEQFF
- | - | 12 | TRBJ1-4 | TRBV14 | TGTGCCAGCAGCCAAGGGCGGGAAAAACTGTTTTTT | CASSQGREKLFF
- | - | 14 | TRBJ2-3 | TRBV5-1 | TGCGCCAGCAGCGCAGGACAGCTCACAGATACGCAGTATTTT | CASSAGQLTDTQYF
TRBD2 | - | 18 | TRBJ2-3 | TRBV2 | TGTGCCAGCAGTGAATTCCGGACTAGCGGGGGAGGGATTGATACGCAGTATTTT | CASSEFRTSGGGIDTQYF
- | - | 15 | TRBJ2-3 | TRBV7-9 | TGTGCCAGCAGTTCCCAGGGCTATAGCACAGATACGCAGTATTTT | CASSSQGYSTDTQYF
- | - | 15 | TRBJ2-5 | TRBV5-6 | TGTGCCAGCAGCTTTGTGCCCGACAGTGTAGAGACCCAGTACTTC | CASSFVPDSVETQYF
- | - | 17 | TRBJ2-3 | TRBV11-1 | TGTGCCAGCAGCCTCTCCCTCGGGTGGGTCAGCACAGATACGCAGTATTTT | CASSLSLGWVSTDTQYF
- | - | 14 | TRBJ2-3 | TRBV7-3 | TGTGCCAGCAGCTTGGGGACTAGCACAGATACGCAGTATTTT | CASSLGTSTDTQYF
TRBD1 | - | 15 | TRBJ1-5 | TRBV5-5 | TGTGCCAGCAGCAGCGGGACAGCACCAAATCAGCCCCAGCATTTT | CASSSGTAPNQPQHF
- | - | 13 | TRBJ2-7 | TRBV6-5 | TGTGCCAGCAGTGAATTGAGGTCCTACGAGCAGTACTTC | CASSELRSYEQYF
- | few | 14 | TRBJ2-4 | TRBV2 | TGTGCCTCCAGGCCTGGGTCAGGCAAAAACATTCAGTACTTC | CASRPGSGKNIQYF
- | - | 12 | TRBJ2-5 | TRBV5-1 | TGCGCCAGCAGCTTGCCAAAAGAGACCCAGTACTTC | CASSLPKETQYF